The next 19 T cell receptor beta chains were all read from a single sample in a study of T cells after yellow fever vaccination. One entry per CDR3 protein results from TCRdb running MiXCR on the 5' RACE reads. The table has 150,000 to 200,000 distinct CDR3 sequences, 6.2% seen once. The sequencing here drew on CD4+ T cells sorted from PBMCs, taken on the day of the first yellow fever vaccination. These receptors came from a man in his late teens or twenties who received the YFV17D yellow fever vaccine.

Many counts were recorded for this clonotype. The V call is TRBV7-8, the J call TRBJ1-4; D uncertain. The germline gives CDR1 SGHVS, CDR2 FQNEAQ. Trimming stripped 2 bases from V and 8 bases from J, with 6 bases between. This CDR3 has 12 residues. The CDR3, as DNA: TGTGCCAGCAGCTTAATCGGAGAAAAACTGTTTTTT. Its translation: CASSLIGEKLFF. Variable domain in full (rest from reference TRBV7-8 and TRBJ1-4): GAGVSQSPRYKVAKRGQDVALRCDPISGHVSLFWYQQALGQGPEFLTYFQNEAQLDKSGLPSDRFFAERPEGSVSTLKIQRTQQEDSAVYLCASSLIGEKLFFGSGTQLSVL.

This clonotype was seen at least ten times. V and J are TRBV5-4 and TRBJ2-3; TRBD2 matches 8 bases. Germline assignment: CDR1 SGHNT and CDR2 YYREEE (reference sequence). Trimming removed 4 bases from V and 0 bases from J; junction bases left unmatched: 4. The CDR3 extends over 15 amino acids. The CDR3 DNA reads as TGTGCCAGCAGCCGGGGGGGGGTTAGCACAGATACGCAGTATTTT. It codes for CASSRGGVSTDTQYF.

The V call is TRBV7-9, the J call TRBJ2-1, with D possibly TRBD2 on 5 matching bases. The V end was cut by 5 bases, the J end by 15 bases, with 11 bases between. The germline gives CDR1 SEHNR, CDR2 FQNEAQ (reference sequence). This CDR3 comprises 10 residues. CDR3 protein: CASSQTILFF. As DNA, the CDR3 is TGTGCCAGCAGCCAGACTATACTGTTCTTC.

This clonotype was observed at least ten times. The V call is TRBV5-6, the J call TRBJ2-7; 13 nucleotides match TRBD2. CDR1 and CDR2 (germline): SGHDT, YYEEEE. The trim removed 9 bases at V and 3 bases at J, leaving 3 bases unmatched. There are 13 residues in the CDR3. CDR3 sequence: CAKGLAGFYEQYF. The CDR3 DNA sequence: TGTGCCAAGGGACTAGCGGGGTTCTACGAGCAGTACTTC.

The chain uses TRBV5-1 and TRBJ2-3; 13 bases align to TRBD2. The CDR3 totals 18 residues. Germline loops: CDR1 SGHRS, CDR2 YFSETQ. V was clipped by 4 bases and J by 0 bases; unmatched bases: 8. The CDR3 DNA reads as TGCGCCAGCAGCCCCCGGCTACTAGCGGGGGGGAGCACAGATACGCAGTATTTT. It yields the protein CASSPRLLAGGSTDTQYF.

This clonotype has at least ten counts. This chain connects TRBV6-1 to TRBJ2-3, with 10 bases that match TRBD1. Germline CDR1 is MNHNS and CDR2 is SASEGT. V dropped 0 bases and J dropped 1; count of bases not matched to a gene: 4. The CDR3 is 17 residues long. CDR3 amino acids: CASSEARQGAGTDTQYF. The CDR3, as DNA: TGTGCCAGCAGTGAAGCTCGACAGGGGGCCGGCACAGATACGCAGTATTTT.

The CDR3 DNA sequence: TGTGCCAGCGCCCATACGAGCTCCTACAATGAGCAGTTCTTC. As protein: CASAHTSSYNEQFF. The J gene is TRBJ2-1, the V gene TRBV3-1; D remains unclear. Trimming cost V 8 bases and J 0 bases, with 11 bases left between them. Germline V gene lookup returns CDR1 LGHDT and CDR2 YNNKEL (reference sequence). This CDR3 has 14 residues.

The genes are TRBV7-2 and TRBJ2-6; D not certain. With 3 bases removed from V and 0 bases from J, the gap between germline ends came to 9 bases. The CDR3 consists of 16 residues. From germline, CDR1 is SGHTA and CDR2 FQGNSA. The CDR3 spells CASSFWAISGANVLTF. DNA for the CDR3: TGTGCCAGCAGCTTTTGGGCCATCTCTGGGGCCAACGTCCTGACTTTC.

At least ten counts were recorded for this clonotype. CDR3 nucleotides: TGTGCCAGCAGCTTTGGGGGGAACTATGGCTACACCTTC. This sequence encodes CASSFGGNYGYTF. The chain employs TRBV7-2 and TRBJ1-2; a weak D match, TRBD1 (5 bases). The CDR3 consists of 13 residues. Germline V gene sequence: CDR1 SGHTA, CDR2 FQGNSA. With 3 bases removed from V and 2 bases from J, the gap between germline ends came to 7 bases. The full variable domain, in which reference TRBV7-2 and TRBJ1-2 provide the parts outside the CDR3, is GAGVSQSPSNKVTEKGKDVELRCDPISGHTALYWYRQSLGQGLEFLIYFQGNSAPDKSGLPSDRFSAERTGGSVSTLTIQRTQQEDSAVYLCASSFGGNYGYTFGSGTRLTVV.

Many counts were recorded for this clonotype. The chain links TRBV7-9 to TRBJ1-5; 7 nucleotides align to TRBD1. Trimming cost V 6 bases and J 6 bases; bases outside gene matches: 14. This CDR3 is 16 amino acids long. Germline CDR1 and CDR2: SEHNR and FQNEAQ (reference sequence). The CDR3 loop is CASSRGGGGTSQPQHF. In DNA form, the CDR3 reads TGTGCCAGCAGTCGGGGAGGGGGCGGTACGAGTCAGCCCCAGCATTTT.

This clonotype was seen repeatedly, ten times or more. V gene TRBV5-1 combines with J gene TRBJ2-5; 8 bases fit TRBD1. Per the germline V gene, CDR1 is SGHRS and CDR2 is YFSETQ. With V trimmed by 2 bases and J by 4 bases, 7 bases remained unmatched. The CDR3 has 15 residues. The CDR3 DNA reads TGCGCCAGCAGCTTTCAGGGGGCTGAAGGAGAGACCCAGTACTTC. Its translation is CASSFQGAEGETQYF.

V gene TRBV12-3 or TRBV12-4 combines with J gene TRBJ2-1; 7 bases are shared with TRBD2. With V trimmed by 5 bases and J by 1 base, 8 bases remained unmatched. The CDR3 consists of 16 residues. The CDR3 coding sequence is TGTGCCAGCAGTGGGAGAAGCGGGGAGTCCTACAATGAGCAGTTCTTC. Its translation: CASSGRSGESYNEQFF.

The sample holds a few counts of this clonotype. The V call is TRBV5-1, the J call TRBJ2-3; TRBD1 or TRBD2 may be the D gene (6 bases each). The V end lost 0 bases, the J end lost 4 bases, and 9 bases lay between the germline ends. The germline V gene has CDR1 SGHRS and CDR2 YFSETQ. The CDR3 spans 14 residues. The CDR3 is CASSLGRGPDTQYF. The DNA of the CDR3 is TGCGCCAGCAGCTTGGGACGGGGGCCAGATACGCAGTATTTT.

This clonotype was counted a few times. The V gene is TRBV6-1, the J gene TRBJ1-5; weak D call: TRBD1 (6 bases). CDR1 is MNHNS, CDR2 SASEGT, per germline. CDR3 size: 15 residues. V dropped 2 bases and J dropped 3 bases, with 11 bases sitting between them. CDR3 amino acids: CASSERDTYNQPQHF. For the CDR3, the DNA is TGTGCCAGCAGTGAAAGGGACACTTACAATCAGCCCCAGCATTTT.

At least ten counts were recorded for this clonotype. The chain recombines TRBV5-1 with TRBJ2-2; 9 bases map to TRBD1. The germline V gene encodes CDR1 SGHRS and CDR2 YFSETQ. The CDR3 is made up of 15 amino acids. V was pared by 4 bases and J by 3 bases, with 4 bases of the junction left unmatched. The CDR3 sequence is CASSRGTGHTGELFF. The CDR3 region has the DNA TGCGCCAGCAGCCGGGGGACAGGGCACACCGGGGAGCTGTTTTTT.

This clonotype was picked up many times. This chain uses TRBV20-1 with TRBJ1-5, with D unclear. The CDR3 is 13 amino acids. Trimming stripped 3 bases from V and 0 bases from J, with 6 bases between. Germline V gives CDR1 DFQATT, CDR2 SNEGSKA (reference sequence). CDR3 in amino acids: CSARGYSNQPQHF. CDR3 in DNA: TGCAGTGCTAGGGGATATAGCAATCAGCCCCAGCATTTT.

This clonotype appeared many times. J is TRBJ2-3 and V is TRBV3-1; D unclear. The CDR3 has 13 amino acids. V was cut by 6 bases and J by 3 bases, with 10 bases left in between. In germline, CDR1 is LGHDT, CDR2 YNNKEL (reference sequence). The CDR3 here is CASSFIGTDTQYF. For the CDR3, the DNA is TGTGCCAGCAGTTTCATCGGAACAGATACGCAGTATTTT.

This clonotype has a handful of counts. The gene calls are TRBV5-1 and TRBJ1-1; maybe TRBD1 (6 bases). Trimming shortened V by 0 bases and J by 4 bases, and 13 bases separated the two germline ends. The CDR3 is 15 amino acids. Germline V gives CDR1 SGHRS, CDR2 YFSETQ. The CDR3 spells CASSLGPGEGTEAFF. CDR3 nucleotides: TGCGCCAGCAGCTTGGGGCCAGGGGAGGGCACTGAAGCTTTCTTT.

This clonotype came up a few times. The chain recombines TRBV25-1 with TRBJ1-2; D ambiguous. The V end was cut by 2 bases, the J end by 5 bases, with 12 bases between. CDR3 length: 14 amino acids. Germline CDR1 reads MGHDK; CDR2 reads SYGVNS. The CDR3 DNA sequence: TGTGCCAGCAGTGAAGTCGAGGACTCTTATGGCTACACCTTC. Its protein product is CASSEVEDSYGYTF.